This T cell receptor beta chain was sequenced for a study of lymphopenia after photon versus proton radiotherapy. Whole-study findings and limits: Better survival with proton therapy was suggested as possible, not demonstrated. Under photons, naive T cells and diversity fell while effector/memory populations rose.

Generated by immunoSEQ multiplex PCR, the TCRdb table keeps only in-frame clones and is missing some. The sample records about 58,000 clones, around 85% being singletons. Of note for this clone: The target antigen is unknown.

V lost 3 bases and J lost 3; bases outside the gene matches: 3. Per germline, CDR1 LNHDA and CDR2 SQIVND (reference sequence). The CDR3 has 15 residues. This sequence was found in a man aged 60 to 75 with pancreatic cancer. This specimen consisted of peripheral blood, obtained from a patient treated with proton-based radiotherapy. The chain uses TRBV19 and TRBJ1-5; 9 nucleotides agree with TRBD1. For the CDR3, the DNA is TGTGCCAGTAGTATGGACAGGGGTTTCAATCAGCCCCAGCATTTT. Translated: CASSMDRGFNQPQHF.